This T cell receptor beta chain was observed in a study of blood T cell repertoires in COVID-19. For the study at large: T cells, B-cell-depleted T cells, or PBMCs supplied cDNA or gDNA.

Under the authors' procedure: Amplifying reference gene primers gave estimates of nucleated cell counts. Generated by immunoSEQ multiplex PCR, the TCRdb table keeps only in-frame clones and is missing some. The V and J calls and clone size were taken over from that table, and D and trimming were inferred from the DNA. The sample has about 87,000 clones, about 79% seen once. Germline lookup yields CDR1 SEHNR and CDR2 FQNEAQ (reference sequence). V lost 1 base and J lost 1, with 8 bases in between. This CDR3 is 15 amino acids long. This sequence was found in a woman between 45 and 65 years old with acute or convalescent COVID-19. The chain links TRBV7-9 to TRBJ1-3; no definite D call. The specimen sequenced was peripheral blood. The DNA for the CDR3 is TGTGCCAGCAGCTTAGAGTCGGGTTCTGGAAACACCATATATTTT. It encodes CASSLESGSGNTIYF.